A single sample is the source of the 10 T cell receptor beta chains below, sequenced in a study of graft-versus-host responses after intestinal transplantation. Libraries were prepared by immunoSEQ multiplex PCR; TCRdb keeps only in-frame clonotypes and omits some of them. The sample lists about 40,000 clones; about 90% were seen once. The sequences come from PBMCs, collected approximately 320 days after intestinal transplant. These receptors originate from a human patient who received an intestinal transplant, so some T cells may come from the graft donor.

The chain uses TRBV9 and TRBJ2-7; 8 bases agree with TRBD2. The CDR3 is 15 amino acids. With V trimmed by 3 bases and J by 2 bases, 7 bases remained unmatched. Germline V gene data show CDR1 as SGDLS and CDR2 as YYNGEE. The CDR3 loop is CASSASGGMAYEQYF. As DNA, the CDR3 is TGTGCCAGCAGCGCCAGCGGGGGAATGGCCTACGAGCAGTACTTC.

The genes are TRBV9 and TRBJ1-2; D is possibly TRBD1 (5 bases). Trimming took off 0 bases at V and 1 base at J, with 7 bases between the two ends. The germline V gene encodes CDR1 SGDLS and CDR2 YYNGEE. The CDR3 runs 14 residues. CDR3 loop: CASSVVGGNYGYTF. CDR3 DNA: TGTGCCAGCAGCGTAGTTGGGGGTAACTATGGCTACACCTTC. The full variable domain, with the rest looked up from reference TRBV9 and TRBJ1-2, is DSGVTQTPKHLITATGQRVTLRCSPRSGDLSVYWYQQSLDQGLQFLIQYYNGEERAKGNILERFSAQQFPDLHSELNLSSLELGDSALYFCASSVVGGNYGYTFGSGTRLTVV.

The rearrangement joins TRBV2 to TRBJ2-1; D remains ambiguous. From germline, CDR1 is SNHLY and CDR2 FYNNEI. V dropped 3 bases and J dropped 0 bases, with 12 bases sitting between them. The CDR3 runs to 16 residues. The CDR3 bases are TGTGCCAGCAGTGATTACATTCCCAGCTCCTACAATGAGCAGTTCTTC. Translating gives CASSDYIPSSYNEQFF.

A single count supports this clone. The chain joins TRBV5-8 to TRBJ2-2, with D perhaps matching TRBD2 (5 bases). V gave up 0 bases and J gave up 5 bases, with 14 bases separating them. Germline CDR1 SGHTS, CDR2 YDEGEE. The CDR3 length is 16 residues. In nucleotides, the CDR3 is TGTGCCAGCAGCTTGGATGGGAGAGTGTTGACCGGGGAGCTGTTTTTT. It is translated as CASSLDGRVLTGELFF.

This chain connects TRBV4-1 to TRBJ2-1; the D gene is possibly TRBD2 (6 bases). Per the germline V gene, CDR1 is MGHRA and CDR2 is YSYEKL. The germline V and J ends were trimmed by 4 bases and 7 bases, with 14 bases remaining between them. The CDR3 totals 14 residues. The CDR3 nucleotides read TGCGCCAGCAGCCGAGGGAGTGGGGGGAATGAGCAGTTCTTC. Translated, it gives CASSRGSGGNEQFF.

This chain joins TRBV5-6 and TRBJ2-7; D is unclear. V lost 0 bases to trimming and J lost 3 bases, with 16 bases between them. Germline lookup yields CDR1 SGHDT and CDR2 YYEEEE. The CDR3 totals 16 residues. The CDR3 DNA reads as TGTGCCAGCAGCTTGGCCGGTTTGGTAGCCGGCTACGAGCAGTACTTC. Protein: CASSLAGLVAGYEQYF.

The CDR3 is CASSTGTGGGNYGYTF. CDR3 coding DNA: TGTGCCAGCTCCACCGGGACAGGGGGAGGGAACTATGGCTACACCTTC. The rearrangement uses TRBV6-6 and TRBJ1-2; 11 positions agree with TRBD1. The V segment lost 8 bases and the J segment 2 bases; nucleotides outside the gene matches: 10. Germline lookup yields CDR1 MNHNY and CDR2 SVGAGI (reference sequence). The CDR3 runs 16 residues.

The V call is TRBV7-9, the J call TRBJ2-7; D not resolved. The germline CDR1 and CDR2 sequences are SEHNR and FQNEAQ (reference sequence). The CDR3 spans 11 residues. V was trimmed by 4 bases and J by 2 bases, leaving 3 bases between them. The DNA of the CDR3 is TGTGCCAGCAGCTCCCCCTACGAGCAGTACTTC. As protein: CASSSPYEQYF. The variable domain in full, with the rest retrieved from reference TRBV7-9 and TRBJ2-7, is DTGVSQNPRHKITKRGQNVTFRCDPISEHNRLYWYRQTLGQGPEFLTYFQNEAQLEKSRLLSDRFSAERPKGSFSTLEIQRTEQGDSAMYLCASSSPYEQYFGPGTRLTVT.

The chain combines TRBV9 with TRBJ2-3; 12 bases are shared with TRBD2. V gave up 3 bases and J gave up 3 bases; unmatched junction bases: 8. Germline V CDR1 and CDR2: SGDLS, YYNGEE. There are 17 residues in the CDR3. The CDR3 spells CASSGGGLAGGTDTQYF. CDR3 in DNA: TGTGCCAGCAGCGGGGGAGGGCTAGCGGGAGGGACAGATACGCAGTATTTT.

The CDR3 DNA reads as TGTGCCAGCAGCTTAGGGCACCAAGAGACCCAGTACTTC. Amino acid sequence: CASSLGHQETQYF. This chain joins TRBV7-7 and TRBJ2-5, with D uncertain. This CDR3 spans 13 amino acids. Looked up from germline, CDR1 is SSHAT and CDR2 is FNYEAQ (reference sequence). Trimming left V 1 base short and J 0 bases short, with 3 bases between.